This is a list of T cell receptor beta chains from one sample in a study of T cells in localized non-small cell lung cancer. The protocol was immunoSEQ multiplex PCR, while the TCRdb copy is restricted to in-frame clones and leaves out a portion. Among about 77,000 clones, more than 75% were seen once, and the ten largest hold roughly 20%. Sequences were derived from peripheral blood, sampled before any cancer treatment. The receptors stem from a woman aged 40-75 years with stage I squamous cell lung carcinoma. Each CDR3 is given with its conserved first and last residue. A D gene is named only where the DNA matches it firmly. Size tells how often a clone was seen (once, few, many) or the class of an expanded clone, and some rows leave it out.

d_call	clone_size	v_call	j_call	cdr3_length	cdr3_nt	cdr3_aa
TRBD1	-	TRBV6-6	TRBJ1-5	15	TGTGCCAGCAGTACGACAGGGGCTAGCAATCAGCCCCAGCATTTT	CASSTTGASNQPQHF
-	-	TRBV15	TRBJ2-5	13	TGTGCCACCAGCAGGACGGATGGGGAGACCCAGTACTTC	CATSRTDGETQYF
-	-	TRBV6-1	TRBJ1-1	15	TGTGCCAGCAGTGAAGCGGGGGATTGGGACACTGAAGCTTTCTTT	CASSEAGDWDTEAFF
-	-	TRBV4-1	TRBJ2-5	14	TGCGCCAGCAGCCGACCGGGCAGTCGAGAGACCCAGTACTTC	CASSRPGSRETQYF
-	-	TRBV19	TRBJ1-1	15	TGTGCCAGTAAGGAGGGAATTGGCATGAACACTGAAGCTTTCTTT	CASKEGIGMNTEAFF
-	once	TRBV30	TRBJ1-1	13	TGTGCCTGGAGACTTGACGGGGGCACTGAAGCTTTCTTT	CAWRLDGGTEAFF
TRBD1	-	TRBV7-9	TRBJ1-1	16	TGTGCCAGCAGTCCTACAGGGGGCGCTGGGAAAACTGAAGCTTTCTTT	CASSPTGGAGKTEAFF
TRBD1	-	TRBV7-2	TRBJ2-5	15	TGTGCCAGCAGCTTATCCGGGACAGGGCGGAAGACCCAGTACTTC	CASSLSGTGRKTQYF
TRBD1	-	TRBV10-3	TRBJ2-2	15	TGTGCCATCAGTGGACAGGGGGCAAGGAGCGGGGAGCTGTTTTTT	CAISGQGARSGELFF
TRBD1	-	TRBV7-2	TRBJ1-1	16	TGTGCCAGCAGCTTAGCTACGGACAGGGTGGCCACTGAAGCTTTCTTT	CASSLATDRVATEAFF
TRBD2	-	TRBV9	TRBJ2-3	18	TGTGCCAGCAGCGTGGAAAGCGGGGGATTCTCTAGCACAGATACGCAGTATTTT	CASSVESGGFSSTDTQYF